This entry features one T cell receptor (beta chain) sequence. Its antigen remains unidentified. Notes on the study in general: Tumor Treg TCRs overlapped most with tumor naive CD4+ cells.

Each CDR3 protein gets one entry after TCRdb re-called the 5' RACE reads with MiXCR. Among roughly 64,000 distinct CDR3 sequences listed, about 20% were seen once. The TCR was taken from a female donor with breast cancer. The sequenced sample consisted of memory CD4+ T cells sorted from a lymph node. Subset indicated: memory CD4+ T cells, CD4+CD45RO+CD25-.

The CDR3: CASLRGGPNTEAFF. CDR3 DNA sequence: TGTGCCAGCCTGAGGGGGGGTCCGAACACTGAAGCTTTCTTT. The chain recombines TRBV7-9 with TRBJ1-1; weak D call: TRBD1 (6 bases). The V and J ends lost 8 bases and 1 base respectively, with 14 bases between them. CDR3 length: 14 amino acids. CDR1 is SEHNR, CDR2 FQNEAQ, per germline (reference sequence).